These 2 T cell receptor beta chains originate from one sample sequenced in a study of shared clonotypes between healthy human individuals. Some clones are missing from TCRdb's copy, which holds only in-frame ones; the method was immunoSEQ multiplex PCR. The repertoire holds approximately 470,000 clones, with around 73% as singletons. Sequencing used PBMCs. The receptors were gathered from a woman in her thirties or forties in good health. Some clones in this sample may be carry-over from other donors' samples.

The CDR3 loop is CASSLRAGQGRYEQYF. The CDR3 bases are TGTGCCAGCAGCTTAAGGGCGGGACAGGGGCGCTACGAGCAGTACTTC. J is TRBJ2-7 and V is TRBV7-8; 10 positions match TRBD1. Germline trimming cut 2 bases from V and 3 bases from J; bases unmatched to any gene: 7. This CDR3 spans 16 amino acids. Germline V gives CDR1 SGHVS, CDR2 FQNEAQ.

The chain employs TRBV5-8 and TRBJ2-7; D tentatively fits TRBD1 or TRBD2 (5 bases each). The CDR3 has 15 amino acids. V was cut by 0 bases and J by 4 bases, with 14 bases left in between. From germline, CDR1 is SGHTS and CDR2 YDEGEE. The CDR3 DNA follows: TGTGCCAGCAGCTTGGGGGGGATCCCCATATACGAGCAGTACTTC. Its protein product is CASSLGGIPIYEQYF.